One sample yielded the 3 T cell receptor beta chains listed below, sequenced in a study of PD-1 blockade in classical Hodgkin lymphoma. Produced via immunoSEQ multiplex PCR; TCRdb's table is partial and in-frame only. Among fewer than 40,000 clones listed, less than 90% were seen once. Indicated time point: newly diagnosed, previously untreated cHL patient sample. Starting with thawed PBMCs, CD4+ T cells were purified by magnetic negative selection. Sequenced material: CD4+ T cells from blood. These receptors were collected from a human donor with classical Hodgkin lymphoma.

The chain joins TRBV20-1 to TRBJ2-3, with a weak D call TRBD2 (5 bases). CDR1 is DFQATT and CDR2 is SNEGSKA in the germline V gene (reference sequence). Between the trimmed V and J ends, which lost 5 bases and 8 bases, there was a span of 11 bases. This CDR3 comprises 11 residues. The CDR3 loop is CSAHLGGTQYF. The CDR3, as DNA: TGCAGTGCTCATCTAGGAGGTACGCAGTATTTT.

Comment on this clone: The junction departs from germline at one end; a sequencing error may be responsible. The V gene is TRBV7-8, the J gene TRBJ1-4; 7 bases are a match to TRBD1. Germline CDR1 and CDR2: SGHVS and FQNEAQ. The CDR3 contains 14 residues. The CDR3 DNA is TGTGTCAGCAGCCCGACAGGGTCCCTAGGAAAACTGTTTTTT. As protein: CVSSPTGSLGKLFF.

V and J are TRBV10-3 and TRBJ2-2, with D uncertain. Germline V gene sequence: CDR1 ENHRY, CDR2 SYGVKD. This CDR3 has 16 residues. Deletions cut 0 bases from V and 0 bases from J, with 8 bases between. The CDR3 sequence is CAISESRATNTGELFF. The CDR3 bases are TGTGCCATCAGTGAGTCACGGGCAACGAACACCGGGGAGCTGTTTTTT.